Below, 9 T cell receptor beta chains from the same sample are listed, as sequenced in a study of control samples from healthy donors and cancer patients. Data came from immunoSEQ multiplex PCR; TCRdb stores just in-frame clones and leaves some out. The sample contains around 80,000 clones, about 89% of which appear only once. The source material was blood. These receptors came from a man aged 50-60 years in good health.

The genes are TRBV9 and TRBJ1-3, with TRBD1 identical over 7 bases. Trimming at V came to 0 bases and at J to 4 bases, leaving 10 bases not matched to a gene. Germline V lookup: CDR1 SGDLS, CDR2 YYNGEE. This CDR3 has 17 residues. For the CDR3, the DNA is TGTGCCAGCAGCGTAGGAGGGACAGCCAATTTCGGAAACACCATATATTTT. This codes for CASSVGGTANFGNTIYF.

The chain couples TRBV5-3 to TRBJ2-7; the D gene is possibly TRBD2 (7 bases). TRBV5-3 counts as an open reading frame of uncertain function. This CDR3 contains 13 residues. Trimming left V 5 bases short and J 7 bases short, with 16 bases between. The CDR3: CARSWGGAGEQYV. CDR3 coding DNA: TGTGCCAGAAGTTGGGGGGGCGCTGGTGAGCAGTACGTC.

This clone was picked up one time. V and J are TRBV19 and TRBJ2-7; 9 bases are shared with TRBD2. V gave up 3 bases and J gave up 2 bases; unmatched junction bases: 5. This CDR3 has 15 residues. The germline V gene has CDR1 LNHDA and CDR2 SQIVND (reference sequence). CDR3 DNA: TGTGCCAGTAGTATCACTAGCGGGCGCGCCTACGAGCAGTACTTC. This translates into CASSITSGRAYEQYF.

The CDR3 DNA is TGTGCCAGCAGTTATTACTCCTACAATGAGCAGTTCTTC. This sequence encodes CASSYYSYNEQFF. The chain recombines TRBV6-2 or TRBV6-3 with TRBJ2-1; no reliable D call. This CDR3 has 13 residues. Trimming stripped 3 bases from V and 0 bases from J, with 3 bases between. From germline, CDR1 is MNHEY and CDR2 SVGEGT.

The chain uses TRBV5-1 and TRBJ1-6; D possibly corresponds to TRBD1 (5 bases). The CDR3 has 16 residues. Germline CDR1 and CDR2: SGHRS and YFSETQ. V was clipped by 3 bases and J by 0 bases, with 10 bases between them. CDR3 DNA sequence: TGCGCCAGCAGCTGGGACGGAGGCTCCTATAATTCACCCCTCCACTTT. Translation gives CASSWDGGSYNSPLHF.

This chain joins TRBV28 and TRBJ2-1, with 8 bases aligning to TRBD1. Unmatched junction bases numbered 7, after V lost 6 bases and J lost 6 bases. Germline lookup yields CDR1 MDHEN and CDR2 SYDVKM. CDR3 length: 14 amino acids. Here the CDR3 reads CASSLDRGSNEQFF. The CDR3 DNA reads as TGTGCCAGCAGCCTCGACAGGGGCAGCAATGAGCAGTTCTTC.

This clone was counted a few times. The rearrangement uses TRBV7-2 and TRBJ1-2; 8 bases are shared with TRBD1. This CDR3 spans 14 amino acids. J lost 7 bases, V lost 6 bases, and 10 bases had no gene match. The germline CDR1 and CDR2 sequences are SGHTA and FQGNSA. CDR3 DNA sequence: TGTGCCAGCAGTTATCCAGGGGGCGCGGGTGGCTACACCTTC. It translates to CASSYPGGAGGYTF.

This clone showed up just a few times. The rearrangement links TRBV7-2 to TRBJ1-1; no firm D call. Germline lookup yields CDR1 SGHTA and CDR2 FQGNSA. This CDR3 spans 16 amino acids. V shed 6 bases and J shed 0 bases, with 17 bases lying between them. CDR3 in DNA: TGTGCCAGCAGTTACAGCGGTCGTCAGATGAACACTGAAGCTTTCTTT. Amino acids: CASSYSGRQMNTEAFF.

This chain uses TRBV7-2 with TRBJ1-2, with D unclear. Germline V gene lookup returns CDR1 SGHTA and CDR2 FQGNSA. The V end was cut by 2 bases, the J end by 3 bases, with 10 bases between. There are 14 residues in the CDR3. The CDR3 DNA sequence: TGTGCCAGCAGCTTATGGGGTGGGGACTATGGCTACACCTTC. This sequence encodes CASSLWGGDYGYTF.